This T cell receptor beta chain was sequenced during a study of T-cell reconstitution after alpha-beta-depleted transplantation in children. Remarks on this clonotype: No antigen is known for it.

Germline V gene lookup returns CDR1 SGHRS and CDR2 YFSETQ. The V end lost 5 bases, the J end lost 0 bases, and 6 bases lay between the germline ends. The CDR3 is made up of 14 amino acids. Preparation of the TCRbeta library was carried out with unique molecular identifiers. TCRdb re-derived calls from the PCR reads in MiXCR, one entry per CDR3 protein. Of around 94,000 distinct CDR3 sequences listed, 7% to 8% are singletons. Study outcomes and limitations: TCRbeta diversity was high at day 60 in some patients (a result of surviving recipient T cells and thymic progenitors). It was newly produced T cells that mostly accounted for T-cell counts and diversity one year after transplant. Reportedly, only several hundred clones from non-depleted graft cells drove alpha-beta T-cell counts at about two months.

This chain links TRBV5-1 with TRBJ1-6; D call uncertain. The sample in question was PBMCs, obtained before TCRalphabeta/CD19-depleted stem cell transplant. This sequence originates from a boy between 2 and 10 years old with acute lymphoblastic leukemia, due to receive a stem cell transplant. The CDR3 region has the DNA TGCGCCAGCAGAGGCAACTCCTATAATTCACCCCTCCACTTT. It specifies CASRGNSYNSPLHF.